One and the same sample provided the 24 T cell receptor beta chains below, sequenced in a study of T cell repertoires in cytomegalovirus infection. From the reads, TCRdb called clonotypes with MiXCR, one entry per CDR3 protein. The sample carries 750,000 to 900,000 distinct CDR3 sequences, about 27% recorded once. The antigens for these receptors are not known. The sequenced sample was cultured CD8+ T cells from PBMCs, obtained from culture after CMV antigen stimulation. All receptors come from a human donor in good health (CMV status not recorded). Some clones in this sample may be carry-over from other donors' samples.

The chain uses TRBV28 and TRBJ1-2; perhaps TRBD1 as D (5 bases). CDR1 and CDR2 from the germline V gene are MDHEN and SYDVKM. The CDR3 is 13 residues long. The germline V and J ends were trimmed by 2 bases and 5 bases, with 9 bases remaining between them. For the CDR3, the DNA is TGTGCCAGCAGTTTAATCGGGGGGTATGGCTACACCTTC. Translated, it gives CASSLIGGYGYTF.

This clonotype came up once. The chain carries TRBV4-1 and TRBJ1-2; 9 bases line up with TRBD1. The CDR3 consists of 17 residues. Germline CDR1 is MGHRA and CDR2 is YSYEKL. Trimming took 0 bases from V and 3 from J; bases not matched to a gene: 8. In nucleotides, the CDR3 is TGCGCCAGCAGCCAAGATCGGGTGGACAGGGGCGACTATGGCTACACCTTC. Residues: CASSQDRVDRGDYGYTF.

The chain is built from TRBV12-3 or TRBV12-4 and TRBJ1-5; possibly TRBD1 for D (5 bases). The CDR3 is 13 amino acids. V lost 6 bases to trimming and J lost 5 bases, with 11 bases between them. CDR3 residues: CASSPTEDQPQHF. In DNA, the CDR3 is TGTGCCAGCAGCCCGACAGAGGATCAGCCCCAGCATTTT.

There are a few counts of this clonotype. This sequence joins TRBV27 and TRBJ1-5; no definite D call. Germline loops: CDR1 MNHEY, CDR2 SMNVEV (reference sequence). This CDR3 is built from 14 residues. V dropped 2 bases and J dropped 4 bases, with 9 bases sitting between them. The CDR3 region has the DNA TGTGCCAGCAGTTTAAACGGGGTGAATCAGCCCCAGCATTTT. Translating gives CASSLNGVNQPQHF.

This clonotype was counted ten times or more. The V call is TRBV6-1, the J call TRBJ2-3; TRBD1 or TRBD2 may be the D gene (6 bases each). Germline CDR1 MNHNS, CDR2 SASEGT. CDR3 length equals 20 residues. V lost 1 base to trimming and J lost 3 bases, with 26 bases between them. In DNA form, the CDR3 reads TGTGCCAGCAGTGAAGTATGGGGGCGGGGCTCCCAGACGAGGACAGATACGCAGTATTTT. Encoded protein: CASSEVWGRGSQTRTDTQYF.

The chain uses TRBV4-1 and TRBJ1-2, with 11 bases fitting TRBD1. Trimming took 2 bases from V and 6 from J; bases not matched to a gene: 8. Germline CDR1 reads MGHRA; CDR2 reads YSYEKL. The CDR3 consists of 16 residues. The CDR3 protein is CASSQTGTGGLNGYTF. The DNA for the CDR3 is TGCGCCAGCAGCCAAACCGGGACAGGGGGATTAAATGGCTACACCTTC.

This clonotype was seen a handful of times. V gene TRBV6-1 combines with J gene TRBJ1-5, with D hard to call. The CDR3 runs 14 residues. Germline lookup yields CDR1 MNHNS and CDR2 SASEGT. V dropped 6 bases and J dropped 1 base, with 10 bases sitting between them. The DNA of the CDR3 is TGTGCCAGCAGCGGTCTTGAGAGCAATCAGCCCCAGCATTTT. Translated: CASSGLESNQPQHF.

This clonotype was recorded at least ten times. This chain joins TRBV7-2 and TRBJ2-1; D gene unclear. V was pared by 1 base and J by 0 bases, with 13 bases between. Germline V gives CDR1 SGHTA, CDR2 FQGNSA. The CDR3 length is 17 residues. The CDR3 here is CASSLDPAPSSYNEQFF. CDR3 coding DNA: TGTGCCAGCAGCTTAGACCCAGCCCCCAGCTCCTACAATGAGCAGTTCTTC.

V is TRBV27 and J is TRBJ1-1, with TRBD1 as a possible D gene (6 bases). From germline, CDR1 is MNHEY and CDR2 SMNVEV (reference sequence). There are 15 residues in the CDR3. V was cut by 3 bases and J by 1 base, with 12 bases left in between. The CDR3 protein is CASSFLGGQNTEAFF. As DNA, the CDR3 is TGTGCCAGCAGTTTCCTGGGGGGGCAGAACACTGAAGCTTTCTTT.

This clonotype has at least ten counts. This sequence joins TRBV7-8 and TRBJ1-2; no firm D call. Germline V gene lookup returns CDR1 SGHVS and CDR2 FQNEAQ. The germline V and J ends were trimmed by 1 base and 2 bases, with 8 bases remaining between them. The CDR3 covers 14 residues. This chain's CDR3 is CASSLDGSNYGYTF. In DNA, the CDR3 is TGTGCCAGCAGCTTAGATGGCTCAAACTATGGCTACACCTTC.

This clonotype was seen more than once but under ten times. The chain has TRBV7-6 and TRBJ2-2; perhaps TRBD1 as D (5 bases). The CDR3 contains 16 residues. Trimming pared 0 bases from V and 3 bases from J, leaving 11 bases between. From germline, CDR1 is SGHVS and CDR2 FNYEAQ. The CDR3: CASSLAQTVYTGELFF. DNA for the CDR3: TGTGCCAGCAGCTTAGCGCAGACAGTGTACACCGGGGAGCTGTTTTTT.

The gene calls are TRBV12-3 or TRBV12-4 and TRBJ2-1; D may be TRBD1 (6 bases). With 6 bases removed from V and 3 bases from J, the gap between germline ends came to 15 bases. The CDR3 length is 15 residues. Here the CDR3 DNA reads TGTGCCAGCAGCTCCACAGGGCCCCTCTACAATGAGCAGTTCTTC. It translates to CASSSTGPLYNEQFF.

This clonotype was counted many times. This chain uses TRBV7-3 with TRBJ2-1; D uncertain. CDR1 and CDR2 from the germline V gene are SGHTA and FQGTGA. This CDR3 contains 15 residues. Trimming removed 4 bases at V and 5 bases at J, with 15 bases between. The CDR3, as DNA: TGTGCCAGCAGCTCAGACATTTCCCGAAACAATGAGCAGTTCTTC. Translating gives CASSSDISRNNEQFF.

Regarding this clonotype: At one boundary the junction diverges from the germline segment, which might be a read error. The J gene is TRBJ2-1, the V gene TRBV6-6, with 9 nucleotides matching TRBD2. The germline V gene has CDR1 MNHNY and CDR2 SVGAGI (reference sequence). This CDR3 comprises 15 residues. The CDR3 DNA sequence: TGTGCCAGCAGCTACTCGGGCGGGGGGGACTATGAGCAGTTCTTC. Its translation is CASSYSGGGDYEQFF.

The chain couples TRBV7-8 to TRBJ2-5; TRBD1 or TRBD2 may be the D gene (5 bases each). V was pared by 1 base and J by 2 bases, with 14 bases between. Germline CDR1 and CDR2: SGHVS and FQNEAQ. The CDR3 is made up of 16 amino acids. The DNA of the CDR3 is TGTGCCAGCAGCTTAGGGTCAGGGTCGGGGCAAGAGACCCAGTACTTC. Translated: CASSLGSGSGQETQYF.

This clonotype appeared a few times. This sequence joins TRBV5-4 and TRBJ2-1; TRBD2 aligns across 7 bases. V dropped 5 bases and J dropped 0; count of bases not matched to a gene: 5. This CDR3 is built from 15 residues. The germline gives CDR1 SGHNT, CDR2 YYREEE (reference sequence). The CDR3 sequence is CASRRGDLSYNEQFF. As DNA, the CDR3 is TGTGCCAGCAGACGGGGGGACCTCTCCTACAATGAGCAGTTCTTC.

A few counts support this clonotype. The chain joins TRBV7-8 to TRBJ1-1, with no clear D. Germline V CDR1 and CDR2: SGHVS, FQNEAQ. Trimming cost V 2 bases and J 5 bases, with 6 bases left between them. The CDR3 runs 12 residues. CDR3 residues: CASSLPQTEAFF. The CDR3 DNA reads as TGTGCCAGCAGCTTACCCCAAACTGAAGCTTTCTTT.

This chain links TRBV5-8 with TRBJ2-5; TRBD1 aligns across 8 bases. Germline V gives CDR1 SGHTS, CDR2 YDEGEE. The CDR3 extends over 15 amino acids. With V trimmed by 4 bases and J by 6 bases, 11 bases remained unmatched. The CDR3 sequence is CASSPTGAIFQTQYF. CDR3 nucleotide sequence: TGTGCCAGCAGCCCGACAGGGGCCATCTTCCAGACCCAGTACTTC.

The rearrangement uses TRBV2 and TRBJ1-4, with 8 nucleotides matching TRBD1. Germline CDR1 and CDR2: SNHLY and FYNNEI. The CDR3 has 15 amino acids. V trimming: 8 bases; J trimming: 1 base; junction bases outside the gene matches: 6. CDR3 residues: CASSGQGVTNEKLFF. CDR3 in DNA: TGTGCCAGCTCCGGACAGGGCGTAACTAATGAAAAACTGTTTTTT. Full variable domain (remainder filled in from reference TRBV2 and TRBJ1-4): EPEVTQTPSHQVTQMGQEVILRCVPISNHLYFYWYRQILGQKVEFLVSFYNNEISEKSEIFDDQFSVERPDGSNFTLKIRSTKLEDSAMYFCASSGQGVTNEKLFFGSGTQLSVL.

This clonotype was seen more than once but under ten times. CDR3 in amino acids: CASNPGGLTGELFF. CDR3 sequence (DNA): TGTGCCAGCAACCCCGGGGGCCTGACCGGGGAGCTGTTTTTT. The genes are TRBV6-1 and TRBJ2-2; D is possibly TRBD1 or TRBD2 (6 bases each). This CDR3 spans 14 amino acids. V gave up 7 bases and J gave up 5 bases, with 14 bases separating them. The germline gives CDR1 MNHNS, CDR2 SASEGT.

Regarding this clonotype: Sequence at one end of the junction differs from germline and may be a read error. This chain joins TRBV29-1 and TRBJ1-2, with a tentative D call TRBD1 (5 bases). This CDR3 spans 12 amino acids. Germline CDR1 is SQVTM and CDR2 is ANQGSEA. CDR3 in DNA: TGCAGCTTTGATGGGGGGATCTATGGCTACACCTTC. Translated: CSFDGGIYGYTF.

This rearrangement joins TRBV11-2 to TRBJ2-2; D is unresolved. Looked up from germline, CDR1 is SGHAT and CDR2 is FQNNGV. The CDR3 totals 15 residues. With 2 bases removed from V and 3 bases from J, the gap between germline ends came to 10 bases. Here the CDR3 reads CASSLKYSHTGELFF. The CDR3 DNA is TGTGCCAGCAGCTTAAAGTATTCGCACACCGGGGAGCTGTTTTTT.

This clonotype was counted only a few times. The gene calls are TRBV5-5 and TRBJ1-5; maybe TRBD1 (5 bases). V was clipped by 0 bases and J by 9 bases, with 10 bases between them. CDR3 length equals 13 residues. Germline CDR1 SGHKS, CDR2 YYEKEE (reference sequence). In nucleotides, the CDR3 is TGTGCCAGCAGCTTGGAGGGGTTAGGGCCCCAGCATTTT. Its protein is CASSLEGLGPQHF.

The chain recombines TRBV13 with TRBJ1-3, with D possibly being TRBD1 (6 bases). The CDR3 is 16 amino acids. Germline CDR1 PRHDT, CDR2 FYEKMQ (reference sequence). V was pared by 3 bases and J by 0 bases, with 12 bases between. The CDR3 DNA sequence: TGTGCCAGCAGCTTGGGGACACCTAGCTCTGGAAACACCATATATTTT. Translating gives CASSLGTPSSGNTIYF.